The subject of this entry is one TCR beta chain. This record belongs to a study of lymphopenia after photon versus proton radiotherapy. The germline V gene has CDR1 MNHEY and CDR2 SMNVEV (reference sequence). V lost 3 bases, J lost 2 bases, and 8 bases lay in between. The CDR3 is 14 residues long. The protocol was immunoSEQ multiplex PCR, while the TCRdb copy is restricted to in-frame clones and leaves out a portion. The data hold over 30,000 clones, with 75% to 90% observed a single time. Sequenced material: peripheral blood, taken from a patient treated with proton-based radiotherapy. The TCR was taken from a woman in her 70s with pancreatic cancer. The chain carries TRBV27 and TRBJ1-5; D is unresolved. The CDR3 DNA follows: TGTGCCAGCAGTTTGGTGGGCGGCAATCAGCCCCAGCATTTT. This gives the protein CASSLVGGNQPQHF.